What follows describes a single T cell receptor (beta chain). Germline lookup yields CDR1 SEHNR and CDR2 FQNEAQ (reference sequence). V lost 5 bases and J lost 1, with 13 bases in between. There are 15 residues in the CDR3. These data are taken from a study of OX40 agonist ivuxolimab in advanced cancers. The wider study: The patients received agonistic anti-OX40 (CD134) antibody ivuxolimab. The dose-escalation cohort was approximately 85% male, with a mean age of around 60 years, ranging about 23 to 90.

The data were produced by immunoSEQ multiplex PCR, yet TCRdb's version contains in-frame clones alone and is incomplete. Here the sample spans 50,000 to 70,000 clones, more than 85% being singletons. The chain is built from TRBV7-9 and TRBJ2-3; D perhaps matches TRBD2 (5 bases). The sequence was collected from an adult with an advanced solid tumor such as melanoma, head and neck, liver or kidney cancer. The sequencing here drew on CD4+ or CD8+ T cells sorted from blood, taken in a trial of the OX40 agonist ivuxolimab. CDR3 DNA: TGTGCCAGCAGCCCAACTCCAGCGGGCACAGATACGCAGTATTTT. Translated: CASSPTPAGTDTQYF.